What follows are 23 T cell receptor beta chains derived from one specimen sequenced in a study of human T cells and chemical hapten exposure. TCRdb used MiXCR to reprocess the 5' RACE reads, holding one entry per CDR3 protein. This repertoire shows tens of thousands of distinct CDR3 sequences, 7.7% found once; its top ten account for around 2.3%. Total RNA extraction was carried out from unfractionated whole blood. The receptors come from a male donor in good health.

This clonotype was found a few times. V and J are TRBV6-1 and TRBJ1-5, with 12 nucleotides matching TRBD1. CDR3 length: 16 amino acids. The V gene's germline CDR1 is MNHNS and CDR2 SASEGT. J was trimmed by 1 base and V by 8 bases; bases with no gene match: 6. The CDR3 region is CASGGQGARSNQPQHF. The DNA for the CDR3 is TGTGCCAGCGGGGGACAGGGGGCGCGGAGCAATCAGCCCCAGCATTTT.

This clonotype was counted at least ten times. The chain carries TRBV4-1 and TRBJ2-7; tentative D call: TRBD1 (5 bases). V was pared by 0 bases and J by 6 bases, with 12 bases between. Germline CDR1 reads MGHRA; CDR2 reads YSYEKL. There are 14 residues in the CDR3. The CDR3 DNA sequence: TGCGCCAGCAGCCAAGATGAAGGGGATGGCGAGCAGTACTTC. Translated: CASSQDEGDGEQYF.

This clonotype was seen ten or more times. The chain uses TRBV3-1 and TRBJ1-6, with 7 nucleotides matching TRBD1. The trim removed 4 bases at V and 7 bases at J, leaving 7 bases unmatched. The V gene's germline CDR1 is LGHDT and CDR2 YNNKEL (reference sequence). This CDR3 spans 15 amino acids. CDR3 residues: CASSPWDSSNSPLHF. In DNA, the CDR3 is TGTGCCAGCAGCCCGTGGGACAGTTCCAATTCACCCCTCCACTTT.

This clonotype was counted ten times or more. The CDR3 coding sequence is TGTGCCTGGAGTCTAATCCCGACTAGCGGGACTGAGCAGTTCTTC. It is translated as CAWSLIPTSGTEQFF. This chain uses TRBV30 with TRBJ2-1, with 11 bases that match TRBD2. V lost 2 bases to trimming and J lost 9 bases; unmatched junction nucleotides: 9. This CDR3 is 15 amino acids long. The V gene's germline CDR1 is GTSNPN and CDR2 SVGIG (reference sequence).

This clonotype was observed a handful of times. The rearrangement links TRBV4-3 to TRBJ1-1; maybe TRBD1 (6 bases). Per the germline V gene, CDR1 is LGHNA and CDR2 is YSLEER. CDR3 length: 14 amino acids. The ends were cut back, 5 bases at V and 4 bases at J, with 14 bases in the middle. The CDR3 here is CASSGPGASTEAFF. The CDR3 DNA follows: TGCGCCAGCAGCGGACCGGGGGCGAGCACTGAAGCTTTCTTT.

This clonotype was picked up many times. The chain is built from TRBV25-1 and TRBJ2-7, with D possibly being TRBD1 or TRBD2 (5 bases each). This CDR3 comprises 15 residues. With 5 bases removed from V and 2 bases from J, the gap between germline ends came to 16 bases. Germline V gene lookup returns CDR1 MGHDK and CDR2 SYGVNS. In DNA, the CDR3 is TGTGCCAGCAGTCCTAACAATAGGGGAGCCTACGAGCAGTACTTC. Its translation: CASSPNNRGAYEQYF.

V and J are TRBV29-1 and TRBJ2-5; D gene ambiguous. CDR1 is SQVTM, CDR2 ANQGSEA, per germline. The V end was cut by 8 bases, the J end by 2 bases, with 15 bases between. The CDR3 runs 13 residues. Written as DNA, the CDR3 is TGCAGCCACACGTCCCCAGGACAAGAGACCCAGTACTTC. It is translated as CSHTSPGQETQYF.

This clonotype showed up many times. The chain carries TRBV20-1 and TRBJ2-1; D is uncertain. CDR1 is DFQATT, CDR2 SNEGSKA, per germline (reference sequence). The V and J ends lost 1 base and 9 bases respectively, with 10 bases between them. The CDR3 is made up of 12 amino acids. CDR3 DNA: TGCAGTGCTAGAGTTTTTCTTCCTGAGCAGTTCTTC. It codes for CSARVFLPEQFF.

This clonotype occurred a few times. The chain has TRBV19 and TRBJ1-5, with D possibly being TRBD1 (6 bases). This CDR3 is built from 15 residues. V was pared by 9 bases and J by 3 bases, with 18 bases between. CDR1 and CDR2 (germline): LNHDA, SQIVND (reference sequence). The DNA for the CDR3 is TGTGCCAGCCACCGGGACACCGGGCCCAATCAGCCCCAGCATTTT. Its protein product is CASHRDTGPNQPQHF.

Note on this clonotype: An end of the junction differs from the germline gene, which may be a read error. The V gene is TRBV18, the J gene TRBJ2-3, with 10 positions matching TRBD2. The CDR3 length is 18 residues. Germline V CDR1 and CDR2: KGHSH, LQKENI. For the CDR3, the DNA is TGTGCCAGCTCACCCGCAGCGGGGGGGTTCTCCACCACAGATAAGCAGTATTTT. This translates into CASSPAAGGFSTTDKQYF.

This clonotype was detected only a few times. The DNA for the CDR3 is TGCAGTGCTAGTGAGGGGCGGGGAAGCAATCAGCCCCAGCATTTT. Amino acid sequence: CSASEGRGSNQPQHF. This chain uses TRBV20-1 with TRBJ1-5; D is perhaps TRBD1 (5 bases). CDR3 length: 15 amino acids. Germline assignment: CDR1 DFQATT and CDR2 SNEGSKA (reference sequence). With 3 bases removed from V and 1 base from J, the gap between germline ends came to 13 bases.

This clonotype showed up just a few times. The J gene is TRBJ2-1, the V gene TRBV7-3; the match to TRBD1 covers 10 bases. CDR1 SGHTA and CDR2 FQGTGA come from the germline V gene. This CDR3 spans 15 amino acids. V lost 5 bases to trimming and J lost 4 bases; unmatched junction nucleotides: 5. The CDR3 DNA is TGTGCCAGCAGCAACGGGACAGGGGCGTACAATGAGCAGTTCTTC. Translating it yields CASSNGTGAYNEQFF.

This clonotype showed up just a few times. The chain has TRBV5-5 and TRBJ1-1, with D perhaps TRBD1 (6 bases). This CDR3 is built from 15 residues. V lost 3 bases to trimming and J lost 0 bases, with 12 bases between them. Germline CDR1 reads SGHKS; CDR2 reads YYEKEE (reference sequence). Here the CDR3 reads CASSSGVRMNTEAFF. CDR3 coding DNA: TGTGCCAGCAGCTCAGGGGTCCGGATGAACACTGAAGCTTTCTTT.

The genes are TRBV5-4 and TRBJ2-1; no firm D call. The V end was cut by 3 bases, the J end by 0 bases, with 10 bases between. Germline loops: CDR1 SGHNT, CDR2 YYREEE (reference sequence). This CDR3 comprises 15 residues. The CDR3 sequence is CASSSPLSSYNEQFF. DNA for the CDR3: TGTGCCAGCAGCTCGCCTCTGAGCTCCTACAATGAGCAGTTCTTC.

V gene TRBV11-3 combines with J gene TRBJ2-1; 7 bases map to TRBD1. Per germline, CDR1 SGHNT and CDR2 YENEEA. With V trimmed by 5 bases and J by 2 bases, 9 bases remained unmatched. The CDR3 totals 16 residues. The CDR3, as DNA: TGTGCCAGCAGCAAAGAAGGACAGGTTGCCTACAATGAGCAGTTCTTC. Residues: CASSKEGQVAYNEQFF.

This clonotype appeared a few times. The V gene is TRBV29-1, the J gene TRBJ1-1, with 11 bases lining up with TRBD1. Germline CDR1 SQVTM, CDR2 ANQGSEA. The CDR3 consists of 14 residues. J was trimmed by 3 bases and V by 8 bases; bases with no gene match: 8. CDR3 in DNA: TGCAGCACAACCCGGACAGGGGGCCACACTGAAGCTTTCTTT. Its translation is CSTTRTGGHTEAFF.

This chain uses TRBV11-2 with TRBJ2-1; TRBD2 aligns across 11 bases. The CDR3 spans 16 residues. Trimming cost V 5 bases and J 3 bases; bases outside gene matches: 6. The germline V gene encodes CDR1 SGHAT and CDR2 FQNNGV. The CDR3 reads CASSGLAGGRYNEQFF. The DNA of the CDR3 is TGTGCCAGCAGCGGATTAGCGGGAGGGCGCTACAATGAGCAGTTCTTC.

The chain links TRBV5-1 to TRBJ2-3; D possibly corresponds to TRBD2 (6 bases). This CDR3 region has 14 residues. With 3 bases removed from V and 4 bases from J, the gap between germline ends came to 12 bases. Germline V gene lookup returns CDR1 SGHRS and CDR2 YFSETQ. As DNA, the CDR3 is TGCGCCAGCAGCTCCTGGACTAAGCCAGATACGCAGTATTTT. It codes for CASSSWTKPDTQYF.

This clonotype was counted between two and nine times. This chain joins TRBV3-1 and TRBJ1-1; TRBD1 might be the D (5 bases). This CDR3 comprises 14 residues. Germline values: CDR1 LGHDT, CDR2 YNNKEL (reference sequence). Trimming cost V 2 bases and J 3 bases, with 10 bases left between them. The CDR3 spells CASSQLGADTEAFF. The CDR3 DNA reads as TGTGCCAGCAGCCAATTAGGGGCGGACACTGAAGCTTTCTTT.

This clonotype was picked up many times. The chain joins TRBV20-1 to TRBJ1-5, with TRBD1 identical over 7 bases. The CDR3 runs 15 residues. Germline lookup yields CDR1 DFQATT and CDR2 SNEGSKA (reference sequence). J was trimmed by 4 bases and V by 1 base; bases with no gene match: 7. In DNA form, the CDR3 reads TGCAGTGCTAGAGGCTACGGGACAGCTAATCAGCCCCAGCATTTT. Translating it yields CSARGYGTANQPQHF.

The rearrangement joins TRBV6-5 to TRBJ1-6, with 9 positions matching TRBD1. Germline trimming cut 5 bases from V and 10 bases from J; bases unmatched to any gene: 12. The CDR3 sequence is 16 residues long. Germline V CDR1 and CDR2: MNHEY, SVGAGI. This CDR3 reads CASSPLSPGQGSPLHF. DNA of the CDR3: TGTGCCAGCAGTCCCCTTTCGCCGGGACAGGGATCACCCCTCCACTTT.

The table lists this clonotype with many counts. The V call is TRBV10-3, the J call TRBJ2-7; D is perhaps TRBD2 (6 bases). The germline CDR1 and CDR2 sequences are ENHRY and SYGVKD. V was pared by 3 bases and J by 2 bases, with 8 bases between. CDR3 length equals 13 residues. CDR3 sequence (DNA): TGTGCCATCAGTGAAGGACTAACCTACGAGCAGTACTTC. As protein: CAISEGLTYEQYF.

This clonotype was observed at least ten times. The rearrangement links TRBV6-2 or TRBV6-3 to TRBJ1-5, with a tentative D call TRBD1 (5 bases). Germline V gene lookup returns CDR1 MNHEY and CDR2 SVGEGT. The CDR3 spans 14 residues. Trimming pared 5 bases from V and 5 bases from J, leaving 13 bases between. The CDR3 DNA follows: TGTGCCAGCAGTGAAGGGGACCGGCATCAGCCCCAGCATTTT. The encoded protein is CASSEGDRHQPQHF.